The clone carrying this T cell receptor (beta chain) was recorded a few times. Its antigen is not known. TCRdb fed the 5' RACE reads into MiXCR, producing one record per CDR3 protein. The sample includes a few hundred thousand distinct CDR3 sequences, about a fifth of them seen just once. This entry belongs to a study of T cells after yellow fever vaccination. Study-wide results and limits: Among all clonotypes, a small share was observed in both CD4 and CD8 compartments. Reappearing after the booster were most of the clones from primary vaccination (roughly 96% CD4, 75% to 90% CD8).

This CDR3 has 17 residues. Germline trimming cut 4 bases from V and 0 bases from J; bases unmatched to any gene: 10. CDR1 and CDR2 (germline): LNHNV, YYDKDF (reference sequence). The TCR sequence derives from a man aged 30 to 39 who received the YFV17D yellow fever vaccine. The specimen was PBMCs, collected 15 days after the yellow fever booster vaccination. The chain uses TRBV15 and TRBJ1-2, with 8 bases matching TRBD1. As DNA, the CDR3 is TGTGCCACCAGCACAGAGCAGTCAGGGGGCGCTAACTATGGCTACACCTTC. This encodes CATSTEQSGGANYGYTF.